This T cell receptor (beta chain) originates from a study of cytomegalovirus exposure and HLA in healthy donors. The study's findings and limits: In vitro assays verified that a few CMV-associated chains recognized CMV antigens specifically.

Notes on this clone: Its antigen is undetermined.

CDR1 is SGHTA and CDR2 is FQGNSA in the germline V gene. Trimming took 1 base from V and 2 from J; bases not matched to a gene: 5. This CDR3 region has 15 residues. PCR amplification relied on 60 Vbeta primers (plus 13 Jbeta primers). Produced via immunoSEQ multiplex PCR; TCRdb's table is partial and in-frame only. Among roughly 120,000 clones listed, over 75% were seen once. Input material: PBMCs. This rearrangement joins TRBV7-2 to TRBJ2-7; 7 bases are shared with TRBD1. This clonotype was sampled from a man in his thirties or forties in good health and CMV-seronegative. CDR3 protein: CASSLGAGTAYEQYF. The DNA for the CDR3 is TGTGCCAGCAGCTTAGGTGCTGGGACAGCCTACGAGCAGTACTTC.